Each of the 30 T cell receptor beta chains below was sequenced from the same sample in a study of blood T cell repertoires in COVID-19. Profiling relied on immunoSEQ multiplex PCR, and the TCRdb table lists in-frame clones only, not all of them. This table has 350,000 to 400,000 clones, around 87% appearing once. The sample consisted of PBMCs or T cells enriched from blood (not recorded which). The receptors shown here come from a man between 35 and 55 years old in a cohort exposed to, infected with or recovered from COVID-19 (not recorded which).

The gene calls are TRBV4-1 and TRBJ2-7; TRBD1 is a possible D gene (6 bases). Germline CDR1 is MGHRA and CDR2 is YSYEKL. Between the trimmed V and J ends, which lost 1 base and 5 bases, there was a span of 12 bases. The CDR3 consists of 14 residues. Here the CDR3 DNA reads TGCGCCAGCAGCCAAGGACAGGTGCGGGACGAGCAGTACTTC. Protein sequence: CASSQGQVRDEQYF.

This chain connects TRBV28 to TRBJ2-3; 10 bases agree with TRBD2. Germline trimming cut 8 bases from V and 5 bases from J; bases unmatched to any gene: 4. This CDR3 comprises 13 residues. Germline lookup yields CDR1 MDHEN and CDR2 SYDVKM. CDR3: CASRASGRDTQYF. In nucleotides, the CDR3 is TGTGCCAGCCGAGCTAGCGGGAGAGATACGCAGTATTTT.

The chain recombines TRBV5-1 with TRBJ2-3; 7 positions match TRBD2. In germline, CDR1 is SGHRS, CDR2 YFSETQ. V lost 0 bases and J lost 1; bases outside the gene matches: 8. The CDR3 runs 17 residues. CDR3 in DNA: TGCGCCAGCAGCTTGGGTTTGCGACTAGCAGGCACAGATACGCAGTATTTT. The encoded protein is CASSLGLRLAGTDTQYF.

The chain couples TRBV5-4 to TRBJ2-1; perhaps TRBD2 as D (6 bases). V was pared by 3 bases and J by 3 bases, with 7 bases between. Germline CDR1 reads SGHNT; CDR2 reads YYREEE (reference sequence). The CDR3 is 13 residues long. CDR3 sequence: CASSSGSYNEQFF. CDR3 in DNA: TGTGCCAGCAGCTCCGGGAGCTACAATGAGCAGTTCTTC.

The chain recombines TRBV30 with TRBJ1-1; D is unresolved. V gave up 1 base and J gave up 3 bases, with 6 bases separating them. The CDR3 has 12 amino acids. Germline values: CDR1 GTSNPN, CDR2 SVGIG (reference sequence). The chain's CDR3 is CAWSGQYTEAFF. CDR3 bases: TGTGCCTGGAGTGGTCAATACACTGAAGCTTTCTTT.

This sequence joins TRBV9 and TRBJ2-1; 12 bases are a match to TRBD2. There are 14 residues in the CDR3. J lost 8 bases, V lost 3 bases, and 3 bases had no gene match. Germline lookup yields CDR1 SGDLS and CDR2 YYNGEE. The CDR3 is CASSGLAGDHEQFF. The CDR3 DNA is TGTGCCAGCAGCGGACTAGCGGGAGACCATGAGCAGTTCTTC.

CDR3 amino acids: CASSYNPSGYYEQYF. For the CDR3, the DNA is TGTGCCAGCAGTTACAATCCTAGCGGGTACTACGAGCAGTACTTC. The V and J genes are TRBV6-5 and TRBJ2-7; the match to TRBD2 covers 8 bases. Trimming at V came to 2 bases and at J to 3 bases, leaving 6 bases not matched to a gene. The germline V gene has CDR1 MNHEY and CDR2 SVGAGI. This CDR3 is built from 15 residues.

The V and J genes are TRBV25-1 and TRBJ2-5, with a tentative D call TRBD2 (5 bases). The CDR3 runs 14 residues. Germline V gives CDR1 MGHDK, CDR2 SYGVNS. Trimming took off 1 base at V and 1 base at J, with 7 bases between the two ends. The CDR3, as DNA: TGTGCCAGCAGTGAATCGAGGGCCCAAGAGACCCAGTACTTC. The encoded protein is CASSESRAQETQYF.

The chain joins TRBV20-1 to TRBJ2-1; TRBD2 is a possible D gene (5 bases). This CDR3 comprises 14 residues. In germline, CDR1 is DFQATT, CDR2 SNEGSKA (reference sequence). V was shortened by 3 bases and J by 8 bases, with 17 bases between the two germline ends. CDR3 amino acids: CSASRLARSDEQFF. For the CDR3, the DNA is TGCAGTGCTAGTCGGCTAGCTCGATCGGATGAGCAGTTCTTC.

The chain uses TRBV5-4 and TRBJ2-1; 8 bases fit TRBD2. The germline CDR1 and CDR2 sequences are SGHNT and YYREEE (reference sequence). The CDR3 is 15 amino acids. Trimming took 4 bases from V and 2 from J; bases not matched to a gene: 5. CDR3 bases: TGTGCCAGCAGCCCTACTAGCGGTCCCTACAATGAGCAGTTCTTC. As protein: CASSPTSGPYNEQFF.

V and J are TRBV4-1 and TRBJ1-5; TRBD1 aligns across 8 bases. CDR3 length: 15 residues. V trimming: 2 bases; J trimming: 6 bases; junction bases outside the gene matches: 6. The germline CDR1 and CDR2 sequences are MGHRA and YSYEKL. The CDR3, as DNA: TGCGCCAGCAGCCAATCGACAGGGGATAGTCAGCCCCAGCATTTT. Amino acid sequence: CASSQSTGDSQPQHF.

J is TRBJ2-1 and V is TRBV4-1; 9 nucleotides agree with TRBD2. Germline CDR1 is MGHRA and CDR2 is YSYEKL. This CDR3 is 18 amino acids long. V lost 3 bases, J lost 7 bases, and 16 bases stayed unmatched. CDR3 DNA sequence: TGCGCCAGCAGCCAGTCGGAGCGCGGGAGGGCTTATGGTAATGAGCAGTTCTTC. Amino acid sequence: CASSQSERGRAYGNEQFF.

The gene calls are TRBV15 and TRBJ1-2; D is possibly TRBD1 (5 bases). The V end lost 0 bases, the J end lost 3 bases, and 8 bases lay between the germline ends. This CDR3 has 14 amino acids. CDR1 is LNHNV, CDR2 YYDKDF, per germline (reference sequence). The CDR3 sequence: CATSREPGDYGYTF. The CDR3, as DNA: TGTGCCACCAGCAGAGAACCGGGGGACTATGGCTACACCTTC.

V and J are TRBV7-2 and TRBJ2-7, with D possibly being TRBD1 (6 bases). Germline V gives CDR1 SGHTA, CDR2 FQGNSA. CDR3 length equals 14 residues. Between the trimmed V and J ends, which lost 6 bases and 2 bases, there was a span of 14 bases. The CDR3 DNA reads as TGTGCCAGCAGGTTCGCACAGGGCCCCTACGAGCAGTACTTC. This encodes CASRFAQGPYEQYF.

The chain recombines TRBV9 with TRBJ1-3; D uncertain. Trimming stripped 0 bases from V and 0 bases from J, with 10 bases between. The germline V gene encodes CDR1 SGDLS and CDR2 YYNGEE. This CDR3 has 16 amino acids. The CDR3 DNA reads TGTGCCAGCAGCGTAGGGGCAGTCCTCTCTGGAAACACCATATATTTT. It specifies CASSVGAVLSGNTIYF.

The chain carries TRBV5-1 and TRBJ1-3; D gene uncertain. The V gene lost 1 base and the J gene lost 2 bases, with 4 bases spanning the gap. This CDR3 spans 13 amino acids. The germline V gene encodes CDR1 SGHRS and CDR2 YFSETQ. The CDR3 region is CASSLTAGNTIYF. The CDR3 nucleotides are TGCGCCAGCAGCTTGACAGCTGGAAACACCATATATTTT.

This clone appeared once. The rearrangement links TRBV29-1 to TRBJ2-3; D may be TRBD2 (6 bases). CDR1 SQVTM and CDR2 ANQGSEA come from the germline V gene. The CDR3 length is 13 residues. Trimming shortened V by 8 bases and J by 0 bases, and 12 bases separated the two germline ends. CDR3 protein: CSMGLTSTDTQYF. The DNA for the CDR3 is TGCAGCATGGGACTCACTAGCACAGATACGCAGTATTTT.

The V call is TRBV9, the J call TRBJ2-1; 7 positions match TRBD1. The junction had 3 bases not matched to a gene; V was cut back by 0 bases and J by 3 bases. The CDR3 has 15 residues. Germline-derived CDR1 and CDR2 are SGDLS and YYNGEE. The CDR3 region is CASSVGGTDYNEQFF. DNA of the CDR3: TGTGCCAGCAGCGTAGGAGGGACAGACTACAATGAGCAGTTCTTC.

CDR3 DNA: TGTGCCAGCAGCGGCCGGTTGACTAGCGGGAGATCCGAGCAGTACTTC. Encoded protein: CASSGRLTSGRSEQYF. The chain carries TRBV9 and TRBJ2-7; 12 bases agree with TRBD2. The CDR3 consists of 16 residues. CDR1 SGDLS and CDR2 YYNGEE come from the germline V gene. The trim removed 3 bases at V and 6 bases at J, leaving 10 bases unmatched.

Here the CDR3 DNA reads TGTGCCAGCAGAACGACTAGCGGAGATACGCAGTATTTT. Translating gives CASRTTSGDTQYF. The chain carries TRBV2 and TRBJ2-3, with 9 positions matching TRBD2. This CDR3 spans 13 amino acids. Trimming took 6 bases from V and 5 from J; bases not matched to a gene: 3. In germline, CDR1 is SNHLY, CDR2 FYNNEI.

The rearrangement joins TRBV18 to TRBJ1-2, with D perhaps TRBD1 (5 bases). The V end was cut by 0 bases, the J end by 0 bases, with 14 bases between. CDR3 size: 17 residues. The germline gives CDR1 KGHSH, CDR2 LQKENI. The CDR3 reads CASSPPIRQTANYGYTF. As DNA, the CDR3 is TGTGCCAGCTCACCACCCATTAGACAGACAGCTAACTATGGCTACACCTTC.

The chain carries TRBV2 and TRBJ1-1; 7 bases match TRBD1. This CDR3 is built from 16 residues. Per germline, CDR1 SNHLY and CDR2 FYNNEI. With V trimmed by 4 bases and J by 0 bases, 8 bases remained unmatched. Here the CDR3 reads CASSGAGGNMNTEAFF. CDR3 sequence (DNA): TGTGCCAGCAGTGGGGCAGGGGGAAACATGAACACTGAAGCTTTCTTT.

The rearrangement links TRBV18 to TRBJ1-1, with D unresolved. The CDR3 is made up of 14 amino acids. V shed 3 bases and J shed 3 bases, with 11 bases lying between them. CDR1 is KGHSH and CDR2 is LQKENI in the germline V gene. This chain's CDR3 is CASSPDMGYTEAFF. CDR3 bases: TGTGCCAGCTCACCTGACATGGGCTACACTGAAGCTTTCTTT.

V and J are TRBV7-8 and TRBJ2-5, with 8 bases that match TRBD1. J gave up 5 bases and V 6 bases, and 2 bases lay outside the gene matches. There are 12 residues in the CDR3. CDR1 and CDR2 (germline): SGHVS, FQNEAQ. In DNA, the CDR3 is TGTGCCAGCAGTCGACAGGGGGAGACCCAGTACTTC. This translates into CASSRQGETQYF.

This clone is a singleton in its sample. The V call is TRBV9, the J call TRBJ1-4, with D maybe TRBD1 (5 bases). CDR1 SGDLS and CDR2 YYNGEE come from the germline V gene. V lost 4 bases to trimming and J lost 8 bases, with 15 bases between them. This CDR3 comprises 14 residues. CDR3 sequence (DNA): TGTGCCAGCAGCCCCATCGGGGGGGGAGAAAAACTGTTTTTT. The encoded protein is CASSPIGGGEKLFF.

The V gene is TRBV29-1, the J gene TRBJ2-7; a weak D match, TRBD1 (5 bases). V shed 2 bases and J shed 6 bases, with 14 bases lying between them. CDR3 length equals 13 residues. Germline CDR1 is SQVTM and CDR2 is ANQGSEA. Here the CDR3 DNA reads TGCAGCGTTGAACCCCAGGGAATACGCGAGCAGTACTTC. This gives the protein CSVEPQGIREQYF.

The chain joins TRBV5-6 to TRBJ2-7, with TRBD2 identical over 13 bases. Germline lookup yields CDR1 SGHDT and CDR2 YYEEEE. The CDR3 has 17 amino acids. With V trimmed by 4 bases and J by 3 bases, 10 bases remained unmatched. The CDR3 nucleotides are TGTGCCAGCAGCGACGGACTAGCGGGAGTACGGATCTACGAGCAGTACTTC. Translating it yields CASSDGLAGVRIYEQYF.

Comment on this clone: This specimen includes other DNA sequences encoding the same CDR3. The chain recombines TRBV28 with TRBJ2-7; D unclear. Germline V CDR1 and CDR2: MDHEN, SYDVKM. The CDR3 runs to 11 residues. V was cut by 1 base and J by 7 bases, with 5 bases left in between. The CDR3 protein is CASSLSREQYF. The DNA of the CDR3 is TGTGCCAGCAGTTTATCGCGGGAGCAGTACTTC. Combining the CDR3 with reference TRBV28 and TRBJ2-7 gives the whole variable domain DVKVTQSSRYLVKRTGEKVFLECVQDMDHENMFWYRQDPGLGLRLIYFSYDVKMKEKGDIPEGYSVSREKKERFSLILESASTNQTSMYLCASSLSREQYFGPGTRLTVT.

The rearrangement links TRBV28 to TRBJ2-3, with no clear D. The germline gives CDR1 MDHEN, CDR2 SYDVKM. The CDR3 loop spans 13 amino acids. Trimming cost V 7 bases and J 5 bases, with 13 bases left between them. The CDR3 sequence: CASIGITGDTQYF. CDR3 bases: TGTGCCAGCATTGGCATCACGGGAGATACGCAGTATTTT.

The V gene is TRBV5-1, the J gene TRBJ2-1; a weak D match, TRBD1 (6 bases). The V end was cut by 1 base, the J end by 4 bases, with 9 bases between. The CDR3 totals 14 residues. The germline V gene has CDR1 SGHRS and CDR2 YFSETQ. CDR3 sequence reads: CASSLMDSYNEQFF. The CDR3 nucleotides are TGCGCCAGCAGCTTGATGGACAGTTACAATGAGCAGTTCTTC.